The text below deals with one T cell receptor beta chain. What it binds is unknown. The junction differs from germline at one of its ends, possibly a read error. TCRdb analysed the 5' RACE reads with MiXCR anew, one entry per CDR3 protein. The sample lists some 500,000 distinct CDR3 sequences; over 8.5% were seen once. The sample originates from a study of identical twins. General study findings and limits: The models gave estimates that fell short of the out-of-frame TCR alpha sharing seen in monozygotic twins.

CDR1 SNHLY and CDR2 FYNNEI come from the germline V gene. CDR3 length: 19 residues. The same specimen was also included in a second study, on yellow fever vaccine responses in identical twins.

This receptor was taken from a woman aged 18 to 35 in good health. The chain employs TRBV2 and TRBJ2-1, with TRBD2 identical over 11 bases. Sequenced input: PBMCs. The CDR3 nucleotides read TGTACCAGCTGTGGCGGGCGGTTGCCTAGCGGGGGGTCCTACAATGAGCAGTTCTTC. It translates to CTSCGGRLPSGGSYNEQFF.